The rows below give T cell receptor beta chains drawn from one sample of a study of CD8 T cells in ankylosing spondylitis. TCRdb processed the 5' RACE reads anew with MiXCR; each CDR3 protein has one entry. In the table there are under 450,000 distinct CDR3 sequences, roughly 20% of which are singletons. The specimen sequenced was blood, either unsorted or a sorted T cell fraction (not recorded which). These receptors originate from a male donor with ankylosing spondylitis or in good health (not recorded which). Each CDR3 is given with its conserved first and last residue. The order of the fields is clone size, D gene, V gene, J gene, CDR3 protein, CDR3 DNA. The D gene is left open where the match is weak. Expanded clones get a size class; other rows say once, few or many, or leave the size out.

clone size: -; D gene: TRBD1; V gene: TRBV12-3/TRBV12-4; J gene: TRBJ2-1; CDR3 protein: CASSETGTGEHSYNEQFF; CDR3 DNA: TGTGCCAGCAGCGAGACCGGGACAGGAGAACACTCCTACAATGAGCAGTTCTTC
clone size: many; D gene: -; V gene: TRBV9; J gene: TRBJ2-7; CDR3 protein: CASSVGAGEQYF; CDR3 DNA: TGTGCCAGCAGCGTAGGTGCGGGCGAGCAGTACTTC
clone size: few; D gene: TRBD2; V gene: TRBV4-2; J gene: TRBJ2-7; CDR3 protein: CASSEAGGREQYF; CDR3 DNA: TGTGCCAGCAGTGAGGCGGGGGGGCGGGAGCAGTACTTC
clone size: -; D gene: -; V gene: TRBV7-6; J gene: TRBJ2-3; CDR3 protein: CASSSWGSVGTDTQYF; CDR3 DNA: TGTGCCAGCAGCTCCTGGGGTAGCGTGGGCACAGATACGCAGTATTTT
clone size: -; D gene: -; V gene: TRBV12-3/TRBV12-4; J gene: TRBJ2-2; CDR3 protein: CASSERGDGELFF; CDR3 DNA: TGTGCCAGCAGTGAAAGGGGCGACGGGGAGCTGTTTTTT
clone size: -; D gene: TRBD1; V gene: TRBV20-1; J gene: TRBJ2-4; CDR3 protein: CSAREDRVWAKNIQYF; CDR3 DNA: TGCAGTGCTAGGGAAGACAGGGTATGGGCCAAAAACATTCAGTACTTC
clone size: many; D gene: -; V gene: TRBV12-3/TRBV12-4; J gene: TRBJ2-3; CDR3 protein: CASGSSSTDTQYF; CDR3 DNA: TGTGCCAGCGGGTCTTCGAGCACAGATACGCAGTATTTT
clone size: few; D gene: -; V gene: TRBV12-3/TRBV12-4; J gene: TRBJ2-7; CDR3 protein: CASSSPGPYEQYF; CDR3 DNA: TGTGCCAGCAGCTCCCCCGGCCCCTACGAGCAGTACTTC
clone size: few; D gene: TRBD2; V gene: TRBV4-1; J gene: TRBJ2-1; CDR3 protein: CASSQADTSGYNEQFF; CDR3 DNA: TGCGCCAGCAGCCAAGCCGATACTAGCGGGTACAATGAGCAGTTCTTC
clone size: -; D gene: -; V gene: TRBV12-3/TRBV12-4; J gene: TRBJ1-1; CDR3 protein: CASSPAWTPNTEAFF; CDR3 DNA: TGTGCCAGCAGTCCCGCGTGGACTCCGAACACTGAAGCTTTCTTT
clone size: few; D gene: TRBD1; V gene: TRBV20-1; J gene: TRBJ2-5; CDR3 protein: CSARDGGQQETQYF; CDR3 DNA: TGCAGTGCTAGAGATGGGGGACAGCAAGAGACCCAGTACTTC
clone size: once; D gene: -; V gene: TRBV12-3/TRBV12-4; J gene: TRBJ1-4; CDR3 protein: CASSSPWTGEKLFF; CDR3 DNA: TGTGCCAGCAGTTCCCCTTGGACCGGGGAAAAACTGTTTTTT
clone size: few; D gene: -; V gene: TRBV5-1; J gene: TRBJ2-7; CDR3 protein: CASSFESPGRTYEQYF; CDR3 DNA: TGCGCCAGCAGCTTTGAAAGTCCGGGACGGACGTACGAGCAGTACTTC
clone size: few; D gene: -; V gene: TRBV11-2; J gene: TRBJ2-1; CDR3 protein: CASSPLGDPSVF; CDR3 DNA: TGTGCCAGCAGCCCCCTAGGGGACCCCTCAGTCTTC
clone size: -; D gene: -; V gene: TRBV12-3/TRBV12-4; J gene: TRBJ1-1; CDR3 protein: CASSFYPGGTEAFF; CDR3 DNA: TGTGCCAGCAGTTTTTACCCCGGGGGCACTGAAGCTTTCTTT
clone size: once; D gene: TRBD2; V gene: TRBV25-1; J gene: TRBJ2-1; CDR3 protein: CASSGWTSEVVQFF; CDR3 DNA: TGTGCCAGCAGTGGATGGACTAGCGAGGTCGTGCAGTTCTTC
clone size: -; D gene: -; V gene: TRBV28; J gene: TRBJ1-1; CDR3 protein: CASSFRVMNTEAFF; CDR3 DNA: TGTGCCAGCAGTTTCAGGGTTATGAACACTGAAGCTTTCTTT
clone size: -; D gene: -; V gene: TRBV7-6; J gene: TRBJ2-7; CDR3 protein: CASSSRKSYEQYF; CDR3 DNA: TGTGCCAGCAGCTCACGGAAATCCTACGAGCAGTACTTC
clone size: -; D gene: -; V gene: TRBV10-3; J gene: TRBJ2-7; CDR3 protein: CAIRAPEGNYEQYF; CDR3 DNA: TGTGCCATCAGGGCCCCTGAGGGGAACTACGAGCAGTACTTC
clone size: few; D gene: -; V gene: TRBV14; J gene: TRBJ2-3; CDR3 protein: CASSQVKGRLGTQYF; CDR3 DNA: TGTGCCAGCAGCCAAGTGAAAGGGAGGCTCGGTACGCAGTATTTT
clone size: -; D gene: -; V gene: TRBV6-5; J gene: TRBJ2-1; CDR3 protein: CASSYPGASYNEQFF; CDR3 DNA: TGTGCCAGCAGTTACCCTGGAGCATCCTACAATGAGCAGTTCTTC
clone size: -; D gene: -; V gene: TRBV6-1; J gene: TRBJ2-1; CDR3 protein: CASSDSGNEQFF; CDR3 DNA: TGTGCCAGCAGTGACTCCGGGAATGAGCAGTTCTTC